The text below deals with one T cell receptor beta chain. The antigen is not known. The junction departs from the called germline gene at one end, perhaps through a read error. This sample stems from a study of T cells in Graves' hyperthyroidism and ophthalmopathy. Hyperthyroidism was newly diagnosed in patients aged 18 to 65 (duration under 2 months). From RNA transcripts, TCR beta CDR3 regions were amplified. TCR CDR3 underwent first-round RT-PCR with the HTBI primer set. TCRdb re-derived calls from the multiplex PCR reads in MiXCR, one entry per CDR3 protein. The table records nearly 750,000 distinct CDR3 sequences, roughly a third of them present only once. Points from the study as a whole: Ophthalmopathy was predicted by the model a median of around 5.9 months ahead of onset.

This TCR was recovered from a woman in her 40s with Graves' hyperthyroidism. Sample: blood.

CDR3 sequence: CASSQDSRGNNEQFF. The CDR3 region has the DNA TGCGCCAGCAGCCAAGATTCGCGGGGGAACAATGAGCAGTTCTTC. The chain joins TRBV7-2 to TRBJ2-7; 7 nucleotides align to TRBD2. The assigned J gene may be wrong: the sequence end matches TRBJ2-1 better. The CDR3 contains 15 residues. Germline values: CDR1 SGHTA, CDR2 FQGNSA.